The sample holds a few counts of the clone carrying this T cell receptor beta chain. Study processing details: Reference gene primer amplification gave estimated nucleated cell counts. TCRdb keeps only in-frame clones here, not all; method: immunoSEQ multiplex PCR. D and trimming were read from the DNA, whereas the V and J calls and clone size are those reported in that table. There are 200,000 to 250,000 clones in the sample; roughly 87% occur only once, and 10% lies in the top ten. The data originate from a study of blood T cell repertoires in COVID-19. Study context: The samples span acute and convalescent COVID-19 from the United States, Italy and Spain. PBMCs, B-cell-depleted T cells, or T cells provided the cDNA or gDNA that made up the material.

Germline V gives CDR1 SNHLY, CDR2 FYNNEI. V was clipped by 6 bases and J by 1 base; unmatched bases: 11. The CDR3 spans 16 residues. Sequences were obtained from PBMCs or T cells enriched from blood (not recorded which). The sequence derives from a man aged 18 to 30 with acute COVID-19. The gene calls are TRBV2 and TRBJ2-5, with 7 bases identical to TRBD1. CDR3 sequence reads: CASSTHPGQTQETQYF. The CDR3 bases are TGTGCCAGCAGCACGCACCCGGGACAGACCCAAGAGACCCAGTACTTC.